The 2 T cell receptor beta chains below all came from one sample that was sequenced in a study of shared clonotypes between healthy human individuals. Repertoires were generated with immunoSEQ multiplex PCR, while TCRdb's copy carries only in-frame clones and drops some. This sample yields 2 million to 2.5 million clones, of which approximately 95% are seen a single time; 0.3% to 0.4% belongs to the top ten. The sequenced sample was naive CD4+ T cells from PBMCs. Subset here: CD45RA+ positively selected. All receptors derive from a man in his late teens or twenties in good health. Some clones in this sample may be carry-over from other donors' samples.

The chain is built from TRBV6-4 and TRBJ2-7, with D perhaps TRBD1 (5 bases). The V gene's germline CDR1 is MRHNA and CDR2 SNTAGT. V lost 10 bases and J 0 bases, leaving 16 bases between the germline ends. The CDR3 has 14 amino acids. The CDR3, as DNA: TGTGCCACCAGGGCCGGGTTTGGCTCCTACGAGCAGTACTTC. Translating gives CATRAGFGSYEQYF.

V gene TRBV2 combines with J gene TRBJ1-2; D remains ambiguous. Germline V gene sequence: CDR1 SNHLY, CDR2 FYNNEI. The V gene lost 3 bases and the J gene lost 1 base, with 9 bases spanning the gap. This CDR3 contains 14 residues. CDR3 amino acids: CASSEISGNYGYTF. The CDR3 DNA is TGTGCCAGCAGTGAGATCTCCGGTAACTATGGCTACACCTTC.